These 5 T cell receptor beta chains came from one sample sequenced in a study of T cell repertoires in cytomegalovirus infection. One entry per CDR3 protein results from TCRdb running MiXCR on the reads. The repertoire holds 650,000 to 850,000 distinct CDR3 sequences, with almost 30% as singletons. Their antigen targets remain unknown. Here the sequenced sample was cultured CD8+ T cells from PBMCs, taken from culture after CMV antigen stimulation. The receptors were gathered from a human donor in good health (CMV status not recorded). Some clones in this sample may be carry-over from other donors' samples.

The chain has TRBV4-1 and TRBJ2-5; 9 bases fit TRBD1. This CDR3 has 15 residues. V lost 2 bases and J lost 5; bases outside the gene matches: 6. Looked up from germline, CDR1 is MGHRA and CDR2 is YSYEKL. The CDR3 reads CASSQTTGGAETQYF. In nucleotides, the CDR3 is TGCGCCAGCAGCCAAACGACAGGGGGTGCGGAGACCCAGTACTTC.

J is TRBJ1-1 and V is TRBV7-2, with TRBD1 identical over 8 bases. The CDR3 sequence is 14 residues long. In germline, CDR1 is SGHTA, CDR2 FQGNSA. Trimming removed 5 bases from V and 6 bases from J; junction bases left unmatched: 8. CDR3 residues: CASSPPRGQAEAFF. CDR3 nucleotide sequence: TGTGCCAGCAGCCCACCCAGGGGGCAAGCTGAAGCTTTCTTT.

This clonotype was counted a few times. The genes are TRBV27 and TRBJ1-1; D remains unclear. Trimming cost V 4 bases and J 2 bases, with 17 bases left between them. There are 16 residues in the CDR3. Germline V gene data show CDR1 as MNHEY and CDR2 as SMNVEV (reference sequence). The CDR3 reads CASSSTPADKNTEAFF. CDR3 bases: TGTGCCAGCAGTTCTACCCCCGCAGATAAAAACACTGAAGCTTTCTTT.

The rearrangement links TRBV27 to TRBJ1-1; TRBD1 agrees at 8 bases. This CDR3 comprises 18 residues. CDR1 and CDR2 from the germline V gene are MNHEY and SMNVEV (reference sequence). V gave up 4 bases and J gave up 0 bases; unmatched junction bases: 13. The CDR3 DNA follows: TGTGCCAGCAGTTCACCGGGACAGGTTTTTAATATGAACACTGAAGCTTTCTTT. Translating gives CASSSPGQVFNMNTEAFF.

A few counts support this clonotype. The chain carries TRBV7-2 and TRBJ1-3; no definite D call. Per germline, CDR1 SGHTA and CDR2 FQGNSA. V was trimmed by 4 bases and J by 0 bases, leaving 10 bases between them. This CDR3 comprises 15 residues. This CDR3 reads CASSYKLGSGNTIYF. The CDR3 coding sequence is TGTGCCAGCAGCTACAAATTGGGCTCTGGAAACACCATATATTTT.